What follows are 26 T cell receptor beta chains derived from one specimen sequenced in a study of T cell clonotyping in hematopoietic cell transplantation. TCRdb's copy holds only in-frame clones and misses some; the assay was immunoSEQ multiplex PCR. The table shows roughly 13,000 clones, with about 60% occurring only once. Input material: PBMCs. Receptors were obtained from a human donor who either received an allogeneic hematopoietic cell transplant for a myeloid malignancy or was a related donor (not recorded which). Some clones in this sample may be carry-over from other donors' samples.

This clone appeared a few times. The chain uses TRBV5-1 and TRBJ1-1; no firm D call. V was cut by 5 bases and J by 0 bases, with 11 bases left in between. Germline CDR1 SGHRS, CDR2 YFSETQ. The CDR3 runs 14 residues. The CDR3 protein is CASSEIALNTEAFF. The CDR3 bases are TGCGCCAGCAGTGAGATTGCGTTGAACACTGAAGCTTTCTTT.

The rearrangement uses TRBV5-6 and TRBJ2-5; D remains ambiguous. CDR1 and CDR2 from the germline V gene are SGHDT and YYEEEE. Trimming cost V 2 bases and J 5 bases, with 10 bases left between them. The CDR3 is 13 amino acids. The CDR3 DNA sequence: TGTGCCAGCAGCTTCTGGGTAGACGAGACCCAGTACTTC. It is translated as CASSFWVDETQYF.

The rearrangement links TRBV6-5 to TRBJ1-6; D ambiguous. V lost 3 bases, J lost 3 bases, and 9 bases lay in between. The CDR3 sequence is 15 residues long. CDR1 and CDR2 from the germline V gene are MNHEY and SVGAGI. CDR3 DNA: TGTGCCAGCAGTTATGAACAGAGCTATAATTCACCCCTCCACTTT. Residues: CASSYEQSYNSPLHF.

J is TRBJ2-7 and V is TRBV28, with TRBD1 identical over 8 bases. This CDR3 comprises 12 residues. Trimming cost V 11 bases and J 2 bases; bases outside gene matches: 5. Germline assignment: CDR1 MDHEN and CDR2 SYDVKM. As DNA, the CDR3 is TGTGCCGTCGCGGACAGGGCCTACGAGCAGTACTTC. It specifies CAVADRAYEQYF.

This clone turned up a few times. The chain joins TRBV9 to TRBJ2-4, with 8 bases matching TRBD2. CDR1 and CDR2 from the germline V gene are SGDLS and YYNGEE. V trimming: 2 bases; J trimming: 7 bases; junction bases outside the gene matches: 5. The CDR3 totals 14 residues. The CDR3 sequence: CASSVGGRLNIQYF. Here the CDR3 DNA reads TGTGCCAGCAGCGTCGGCGGGAGGTTGAACATTCAGTACTTC.

Only a few counts were recorded for this clone. The chain is built from TRBV6-5 and TRBJ1-2; 7 bases are a match to TRBD1. CDR1 is MNHEY, CDR2 SVGAGI, per germline. The CDR3 consists of 14 residues. With 0 bases clipped from V and 7 bases from J, the junction kept 5 bases outside the gene matches. Here the CDR3 reads CASSYSRGLGGYTF. As DNA, the CDR3 is TGTGCCAGCAGTTACTCGAGGGGGCTGGGTGGCTACACCTTC.

V is TRBV30 and J is TRBJ1-2; perhaps TRBD1 as D (5 bases). V was shortened by 3 bases and J by 8 bases, with 7 bases between the two germline ends. The V gene's germline CDR1 is GTSNPN and CDR2 SVGIG (reference sequence). This CDR3 comprises 10 residues. The CDR3 region has the DNA TGTGCCTGGAGCGACAGCGGCTACACCTTC. It specifies CAWSDSGYTF.

In DNA form, the CDR3 reads TGTGCCCTTTCGCAGGGGTCTTTCTCTGGGGCCAACGTCCTGACTTTC. Its protein product is CALSQGSFSGANVLTF. The chain joins TRBV30 to TRBJ2-6; D is perhaps TRBD1 (6 bases). CDR3 length: 16 residues. V dropped 8 bases and J dropped 0 bases, with 17 bases sitting between them. Germline assignment: CDR1 GTSNPN and CDR2 SVGIG (reference sequence).

The V gene is TRBV29-1, the J gene TRBJ2-7; weak D call: TRBD1 (5 bases). Trimming pared 2 bases from V and 7 bases from J, leaving 21 bases between. This CDR3 is 15 amino acids long. CDR1 and CDR2 from the germline V gene are SQVTM and ANQGSEA. The CDR3 DNA is TGCAGCGTTGAAATTGGGGCCGCATCCCTGAGGGAGCAGTACTTC. Translated, it gives CSVEIGAASLREQYF.

The chain combines TRBV5-1 with TRBJ2-7; 7 bases fit TRBD1. The CDR3 consists of 14 residues. The V gene's germline CDR1 is SGHRS and CDR2 YFSETQ. V lost 0 bases and J lost 6; bases outside the gene matches: 6. The CDR3 spells CASSLGSDRSEQYF. The CDR3 DNA reads TGCGCCAGCAGCTTGGGATCGGACAGGAGCGAGCAGTACTTC.

This clone occurred a few times. The chain carries TRBV6-5 and TRBJ2-7, with TRBD1 as a possible D gene (5 bases). Per germline, CDR1 MNHEY and CDR2 SVGAGI. This CDR3 contains 14 residues. V was trimmed by 6 bases and J by 0 bases, leaving 12 bases between them. The CDR3 nucleotides read TGTGCCAGCAGCCGCGGACATATCTCCTACGAGCAGTACTTC. Amino acid sequence: CASSRGHISYEQYF.

This sequence joins TRBV6-1 and TRBJ1-1; D gene uncertain. V dropped 8 bases and J dropped 7 bases, with 11 bases sitting between them. CDR1 is MNHNS, CDR2 SASEGT, per germline. The CDR3 totals 11 residues. For the CDR3, the DNA is TGTGCCAGCCCATTCGCGGGTGAAGCTTTCTTT. This translates into CASPFAGEAFF.

The chain carries TRBV10-1 and TRBJ2-7, with TRBD2 matching 7 bases. The germline gives CDR1 WNHNN, CDR2 SYGVQD (reference sequence). The CDR3 spans 9 residues. Trimming took 7 bases from V and 13 from J; bases not matched to a gene: 4. CDR3 in amino acids: CASIQRDYF. Written as DNA, the CDR3 is TGCGCCAGCATCCAGCGGGACTACTTC.

The CDR3 is CASSQEWLAGGARTQYF. CDR3 bases: TGTGCCAGCAGCCAAGAATGGCTAGCGGGGGGGGCACGTACGCAGTATTTT. The chain links TRBV4-2 to TRBJ2-3, with 12 bases that match TRBD2. From germline, CDR1 is LGHNA and CDR2 YNFKEQ. Trimming cost V 0 bases and J 8 bases; bases outside gene matches: 9. CDR3 length: 17 amino acids.

The rearrangement joins TRBV7-2 to TRBJ1-6; TRBD1 is a possible D gene (5 bases). The CDR3 is 14 amino acids. CDR1 and CDR2 from the germline V gene are SGHTA and FQGNSA. The V and J ends lost 3 bases and 10 bases respectively, with 13 bases between them. The CDR3 DNA reads TGTGCCAGCAGCTTCGGGCAGGGACGGTCACCCCTCCACTTT. Translated: CASSFGQGRSPLHF.

The J gene is TRBJ1-1, the V gene TRBV30; no definite D call. The CDR3 consists of 15 residues. Germline loops: CDR1 GTSNPN, CDR2 SVGIG (reference sequence). The germline V and J ends were trimmed by 1 base and 0 bases, with 12 bases remaining between them. The CDR3 sequence: CAWSAPAALNTEAFF. The CDR3 DNA reads as TGTGCCTGGAGTGCCCCGGCAGCTTTGAACACTGAAGCTTTCTTT.

The sample holds a few counts of this clone. The chain recombines TRBV7-9 with TRBJ1-6; no clear D gene. V was trimmed by 0 bases and J by 7 bases, leaving 13 bases between them. Germline V gene data show CDR1 as SEHNR and CDR2 as FQNEAQ (reference sequence). The CDR3 extends over 16 amino acids. In DNA, the CDR3 is TGTGCCAGCAGCTTAGCGGGCAGTAAGACCAATTCACCCCTCCACTTT. It yields the protein CASSLAGSKTNSPLHF.

V is TRBV14 and J is TRBJ2-3; D gene unclear. The germline V and J ends were trimmed by 5 bases and 2 bases, with 11 bases remaining between them. CDR1 and CDR2 from the germline V gene are SGHDN and FVKESK. The CDR3 is made up of 14 amino acids. This chain's CDR3 is CASSLGSFTDTQYF. CDR3 nucleotide sequence: TGTGCCAGCAGCTTGGGATCATTCACAGATACGCAGTATTTT.

The chain recombines TRBV4-1 with TRBJ2-7; D gene ambiguous. Germline CDR1 is MGHRA and CDR2 is YSYEKL. V was pared by 0 bases and J by 5 bases, with 5 bases between. CDR3 length equals 12 residues. As DNA, the CDR3 is TGCGCCAGCAGCCAAGATCCCGACGAGCAGTACTTC. Translating gives CASSQDPDEQYF.

Concerning this clone itself: An end of the junction differs from the germline gene, which may be a read error. The rearrangement uses TRBV7-6 and TRBJ1-1; 10 bases are a match to TRBD1. The CDR3 covers 14 residues. Germline CDR1 and CDR2: SGHVS and FNYEAQ. The DNA of the CDR3 is TGTGCCAGCAGCGCGGGGACAGGGGTATTTGAAGCTCTCTTT. It yields the protein CASSAGTGVFEALF.

V is TRBV29-1 and J is TRBJ1-1, with D hard to call. The V end lost 4 bases, the J end lost 8 bases, and 11 bases lay between the germline ends. The V gene's germline CDR1 is SQVTM and CDR2 ANQGSEA. This CDR3 region has 11 residues. CDR3 sequence reads: CSVVDGREAFF. CDR3 sequence (DNA): TGCAGCGTTGTAGATGGCAGGGAAGCTTTCTTT.

The gene calls are TRBV4-2 and TRBJ2-2; D is perhaps TRBD2 (6 bases). The ends were cut back, 2 bases at V and 2 bases at J, with 12 bases in the middle. The CDR3 is 16 residues long. Germline V gene sequence: CDR1 LGHNA, CDR2 YNFKEQ. The CDR3 nucleotides are TGTGCCAGCAGCCAATTTAGCGGAGACAACACCGGGGAGCTGTTTTTT. Encoded protein: CASSQFSGDNTGELFF.

V and J are TRBV29-1 and TRBJ2-1, with unresolved D. The CDR3 extends over 10 amino acids. The V gene's germline CDR1 is SQVTM and CDR2 ANQGSEA. Trimming cost V 6 bases and J 5 bases, with 5 bases left between them. The CDR3 loop reads CSVWDNEQFF. The CDR3 nucleotides read TGCAGCGTATGGGACAATGAGCAGTTCTTC.

This chain joins TRBV30 and TRBJ1-1, with D unresolved. With 0 bases removed from V and 7 bases from J, the gap between germline ends came to 6 bases. Germline CDR1 reads GTSNPN; CDR2 reads SVGIG (reference sequence). The CDR3 runs to 11 residues. This chain's CDR3 is CAWSVQVEAFF. The CDR3 DNA reads as TGTGCCTGGAGTGTCCAGGTTGAAGCTTTCTTT.

This clone was observed a single time. The chain carries TRBV4-3 and TRBJ2-1; 7 positions agree with TRBD2. This CDR3 spans 18 amino acids. The V segment lost 0 bases and the J segment 5 bases; nucleotides outside the gene matches: 13. Germline V gene sequence: CDR1 LGHNA, CDR2 YSLEER. The CDR3: CASSQDLYLAEKNNEQFF. CDR3 nucleotides: TGCGCCAGCAGCCAAGATTTATATCTAGCGGAGAAAAACAATGAGCAGTTCTTC.

This chain connects TRBV5-6 to TRBJ2-1; D remains unclear. CDR3 length: 11 residues. V was trimmed by 2 bases and J by 9 bases, leaving 6 bases between them. Per the germline V gene, CDR1 is SGHDT and CDR2 is YYEEEE. CDR3 protein: CASSLLSEQFF. CDR3 in DNA: TGTGCCAGCAGCTTATTAAGTGAGCAGTTCTTC. Full variable domain (missing parts from reference TRBV5-6 and TRBJ2-1): DAGVTQSPTHLIKTRGQQVTLRCSPKSGHDTVSWYQQALGQGPQFIFQYYEEEERQRGNFPDRFSGHQFPNYSSELNVNALLLGDSALYLCASSLLSEQFFGPGTRLTVL.